This TCR beta chain was found in a study of blood T cells in healthy people across ages. A second roughly 6 to 11 cycle PCR used barcoded and J-beta primers. TCRdb re-called the 5' RACE reads with MiXCR, one entry per CDR3 protein. The sample yields 780,000 or so distinct CDR3 sequences, around three fifths seen once. The extraction recovered at least 6 micrograms of total RNA per sample. In this sample, this clonotype turned up once. The antigen remains unidentified. The germline V gene encodes CDR1 SGHRS and CDR2 YFSETQ. V dropped 3 bases and J dropped 11; count of bases not matched to a gene: 11. The CDR3 has 15 amino acids. Study observations and caveats: More naive CD4+ cells and higher diversity marked long-lived donors relative to aged donors.

The clonotype was recovered from a man aged 35 to 55 in good health. Sample: blood. The gene calls are TRBV5-1 and TRBJ2-5; 12 bases map to TRBD2. The CDR3 sequence is CASSWASGRANEQYF. CDR3 in DNA: TGCGCCAGCAGCTGGGCTAGCGGGAGGGCCAATGAGCAGTACTTC.